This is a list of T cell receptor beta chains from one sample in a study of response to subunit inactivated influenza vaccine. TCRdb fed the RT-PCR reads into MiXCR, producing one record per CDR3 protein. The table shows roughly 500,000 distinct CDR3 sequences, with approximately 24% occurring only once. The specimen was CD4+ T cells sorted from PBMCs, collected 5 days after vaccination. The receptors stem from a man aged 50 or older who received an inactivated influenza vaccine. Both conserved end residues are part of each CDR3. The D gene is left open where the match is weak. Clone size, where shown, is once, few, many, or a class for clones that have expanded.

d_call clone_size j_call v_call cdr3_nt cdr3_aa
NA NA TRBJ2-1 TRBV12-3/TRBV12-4 TGTGCCAGCAGTTTACGCCCCGACGGTGAGCAGTTCTTC CASSLRPDGEQFF
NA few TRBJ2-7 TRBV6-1 TGTGCCAGCAGTGAATTTCCCTCAACTCCCTACGAGCAGTACTTC CASSEFPSTPYEQYF
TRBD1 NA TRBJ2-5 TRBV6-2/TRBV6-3 TGTGCCAGCAGCCACCGGGACAGCGAAGAGACCCAGTACTTC CASSHRDSEETQYF
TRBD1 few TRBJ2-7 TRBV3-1 TGTGCCAGCAGCCTTTCGACAGGGTTCTACGAGCAGTACTTC CASSLSTGFYEQYF
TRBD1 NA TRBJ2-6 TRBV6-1 TGTGCCAGCAGCGGGACAGGGGGGGCCAACGTCCTGACTTTC CASSGTGGANVLTF
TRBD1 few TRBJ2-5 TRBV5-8 TGTGCCAGCAGTCCATCGTACAGGGGCGAGACCCAGTACTTC CASSPSYRGETQYF
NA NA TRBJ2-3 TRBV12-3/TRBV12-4 TGTGCCAGCAGCAATACCCCAGGGACGTATACGCAGTATTTT CASSNTPGTYTQYF
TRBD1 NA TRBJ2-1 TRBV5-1 TGCGCCAGCAGCTTGATGGGGACAGGGTTAAATGAGCAGTTCTTC CASSLMGTGLNEQFF
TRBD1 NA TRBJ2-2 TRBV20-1 TGCAGTGCTAGAGATCGGCGACAGGGAAACACCGGGGAGCTGTTTTTT CSARDRRQGNTGELFF
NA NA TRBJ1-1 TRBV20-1 TGCAGTGCAAAGGAAGCTTTCTTT CSAKEAFF
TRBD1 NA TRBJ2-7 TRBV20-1 TGCAGTGCCGACCCGAAAAGACAGGGTACCTACGAGCAGTACTTC CSADPKRQGTYEQYF
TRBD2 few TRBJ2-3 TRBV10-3 TGTGCCATCAATCACCTCGGGGGAGGGGGCACAGATACGCAGTATTTT CAINHLGGGGTDTQYF
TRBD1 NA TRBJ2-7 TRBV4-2 TGTGCCAGCAGCCAAAACTCCGGGACAGTCTCCTACGAGCAGTACTTC CASSQNSGTVSYEQYF
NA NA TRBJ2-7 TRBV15 TGTGCCACCAGCAGAGATACAGGTACCTACGAGCAGTACTTC CATSRDTGTYEQYF
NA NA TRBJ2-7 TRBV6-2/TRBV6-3 TGTGCCAGCAGTTACTCTCCGGTGGGCTACGAGCAGTACTTC CASSYSPVGYEQYF
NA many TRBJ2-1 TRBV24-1 TGTGCCACCAGGGCAGGGACTTCCTACAATGAGCAGTTCTTC CATRAGTSYNEQFF
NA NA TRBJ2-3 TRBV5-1 TGCGCCAGCAGCCCAAGGACAGAATCTCGCACAGATACGCAGTATTTT CASSPRTESRTDTQYF
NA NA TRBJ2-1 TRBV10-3 TGTGCCATCAGAACAGGGAGATACAATGAGCAGTTCTTC CAIRTGRYNEQFF
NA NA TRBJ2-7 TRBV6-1 TGTGCCAGCTCGCGGGACGGACACTCCTACGAGCAGTACTTC CASSRDGHSYEQYF
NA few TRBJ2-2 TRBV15 TGTGCCACCAGCAGAGAAATGGCAGACCTCACCGGGGAGCTGTTTTTT CATSREMADLTGELFF